The 2 T cell receptor beta chains below were found in one sample sequenced in a study of tumor and adjacent non-tumor tissue in lung cancer. The template was RNA from unsorted bulk tissue. A modified ARM-PCR protocol with three rounds of nested PCR amplified TCRbeta. MiXCR, applied by TCRdb to the multiplex PCR reads, yields one record per CDR3 protein. The table lists approximately 130,000 distinct CDR3 sequences, about 66% of them singletons. Source material: lung tumor tissue. The receptors were sampled from a young man with non-small cell lung cancer.

Comments on this clonotype: A much larger clone differs from this one at a single base, so this may be a read error. This likely comes from a read error, as the CDR3 has no conserved phenylalanine or tryptophan at its end. The chain combines TRBV6-5 with TRBJ2-3, with D perhaps being TRBD1 or TRBD2 (5 bases each). CDR3 length equals 15 residues. The V end lost 0 bases, the J end lost 6 bases, and 13 bases lay between the germline ends. Germline CDR1 reads MNHEY; CDR2 reads SVGAGI. The CDR3 sequence: CASSYSRLGTDTQYS. CDR3 DNA: TGTGCCAGCAGTTACTCGAGGCTTGGGACGGATACGCAGTATTCT.

Points on this clonotype: A much larger clone differs by one base, so this may be a read error. The J gene is TRBJ2-2, the V gene TRBV6-5, with D hard to call. Germline assignment: CDR1 MNHEY and CDR2 SVGAGI. This CDR3 is built from 14 residues. V shed 6 bases and J shed 5 bases, with 13 bases lying between them. The CDR3 is CASSLIGWTGELFF. CDR3 DNA: TGTGCCAGCAGCCTCATCGGGTGGACCGGGGAGCTGTTTTTT.